Below, one TCR beta chain is given with its context. Clones were read by immunoSEQ multiplex PCR, and TCRdb kept only the in-frame ones, dropping some. The table records 250,000 to 300,000 clones, approximately 89% of them present only once. The data belong to a study of blood T cell repertoires in COVID-19. Whole-study context: T cells, B-cell-depleted T cells, or PBMCs provided the cDNA or gDNA that served as material.

The germline CDR1 and CDR2 sequences are SGHNT and YYREEE (reference sequence). The CDR3 extends over 15 amino acids. V dropped 0 bases and J dropped 7 bases, with 14 bases sitting between them. The sequence derives from a woman younger than 45 who had recovered from COVID-19. What was sequenced was peripheral blood. The chain employs TRBV5-4 and TRBJ1-5; D is perhaps TRBD1 (5 bases). The CDR3 here is CASSLGPRVEQPQHF. The CDR3 DNA reads TGTGCCAGCAGCTTGGGTCCCAGGGTGGAACAGCCCCAGCATTTT. Looking up the rest from reference TRBV5-4 and TRBJ1-5 gives the full variable domain: ETGVTQSPTHLIKTRGQQVTLRCSSQSGHNTVSWYQQALGQGPQFIFQYYREEENGRGNFPPRFSGLQFPNYSSELNVNALELDDSALYLCASSLGPRVEQPQHFGDGTRLSIL.